Below, 27 T cell receptor beta chains from the same sample are listed, as sequenced in a study of blood T cells in healthy people across ages. Next came a second PCR, run for roughly 6 to 11 cycles, which used a sample-barcoded 5' primer along with a J-beta primer mix. MiXCR was run by TCRdb on the 5' RACE reads, yielding one entry per CDR3 protein. The profile covers roughly 1,800,000 distinct CDR3 sequences, with 49% appearing a single time and approximately 2.1% taken by the ten largest. The specimen was blood. These receptors all come from a woman aged 35 to 49 in good health.

V and J are TRBV6-5 and TRBJ2-1; either TRBD1 or TRBD2 may fit D (5 bases each). Trimming removed 0 bases from V and 7 bases from J, with 10 bases in between. The V gene's germline CDR1 is MNHEY and CDR2 SVGAGI. The CDR3 runs to 14 residues. DNA of the CDR3: TGTGCCAGCAGTTACTCGGGGGTTGAAAATGAGCAGTTCTTC. This codes for CASSYSGVENEQFF.

This chain links TRBV15 with TRBJ2-1, with D maybe TRBD2 (7 bases). The length of the CDR3 is 19 residues. Germline V lookup: CDR1 LNHNV, CDR2 YYDKDF (reference sequence). V shed 4 bases and J shed 7 bases, with 29 bases lying between them. CDR3 sequence: CATSTNLPARGGRQNEQFF. The CDR3 DNA follows: TGTGCCACCAGCACCAACCTCCCCGCTAGGGGGGGGCGACAGAATGAGCAGTTCTTC.

The V and J genes are TRBV11-2 and TRBJ2-3; D not certain. The CDR3 length is 14 residues. Germline-derived CDR1 and CDR2 are SGHAT and FQNNGV. V was shortened by 5 bases and J by 7 bases, with 16 bases between the two germline ends. The CDR3 spells CASSVGGSGNTQYF. For the CDR3, the DNA is TGTGCCAGCAGCGTAGGTGGAAGTGGGAATACGCAGTATTTT.

The chain has TRBV27 and TRBJ1-6, with TRBD1 identical over 7 bases. Trimming removed 6 bases from V and 0 bases from J; junction bases left unmatched: 11. The CDR3 sequence is 18 residues long. Germline assignment: CDR1 MNHEY and CDR2 SMNVEV (reference sequence). CDR3 DNA: TGTGCCAGCAGGGGGACAGCAGAAAGAAGCTCCTATAATTCACCCCTCCACTTT. Its translation: CASRGTAERSSYNSPLHF.

This clonotype turned up a few times. V gene TRBV7-2 combines with J gene TRBJ2-3, with 7 bases lining up with TRBD2. The CDR3 extends over 16 amino acids. The trim removed 4 bases at V and 2 bases at J, leaving 9 bases unmatched. Germline values: CDR1 SGHTA, CDR2 FQGNSA. For the CDR3, the DNA is TGTGCCAGCAGCTCCCAAGGCGGGGGAATCACAGATACGCAGTATTTT. It encodes CASSSQGGGITDTQYF. Variable domain in full (rest from reference TRBV7-2 and TRBJ2-3): GAGVSQSPSNKVTEKGKDVELRCDPISGHTALYWYRQSLGQGLEFLIYFQGNSAPDKSGLPSDRFSAERTGGSVSTLTIQRTQQEDSAVYLCASSSQGGGITDTQYFGPGTRLTVL.

The chain links TRBV19 to TRBJ2-1; 11 positions agree with TRBD1. V lost 3 bases, J lost 2 bases, and 6 bases stayed unmatched. CDR1 and CDR2 (germline): LNHDA, SQIVND (reference sequence). The CDR3 is 17 residues long. CDR3 nucleotides: TGTGCCAGTAGTATTGGGACAGGGGGGCGAACCTACAATGAGCAGTTCTTC. Its protein product is CASSIGTGGRTYNEQFF.

With regard to this clonotype: One end of the junction does not line up with germline, which may come from a read error. The genes are TRBV7-7 and TRBJ2-3; 9 bases fit TRBD2. CDR1 and CDR2 from the germline V gene are SSHAT and FNYEAQ (reference sequence). The CDR3 is 18 amino acids. CDR3 coding DNA: TGTGCTAGCAGCCCAGGCGGGGTAGCGGGGGCCCGGGGAGATACGCAGTATTTT. Amino acid sequence: CASSPGGVAGARGDTQYF.

The CDR3 sequence: CSAKGQGSSYEQYF. For the CDR3, the DNA is TGCAGTGCAAAGGGACAGGGGAGCTCCTACGAGCAGTACTTC. The chain couples TRBV20-1 to TRBJ2-7, with TRBD1 matching over 10 bases. CDR1 and CDR2 from the germline V gene are DFQATT and SNEGSKA (reference sequence). V lost 6 bases and J lost 0; bases outside the gene matches: 5. This CDR3 region has 14 residues.

The chain recombines TRBV25-1 with TRBJ2-5; TRBD1 aligns across 7 bases. Germline V gene data show CDR1 as MGHDK and CDR2 as SYGVNS. Trimming took 5 bases from V and 3 from J; bases not matched to a gene: 9. This CDR3 is built from 15 residues. CDR3 nucleotide sequence: TGTGCCAGCAGTTCAAACGAGGGACAGAAAGAGACCCAGTACTTC. Protein product: CASSSNEGQKETQYF. Full variable domain (remainder filled in from reference TRBV25-1 and TRBJ2-5): EADIYQTPRYLVIGTGKKITLECSQTMGHDKMYWYQQDPGMELHLIHYSYGVNSTEKGDLSSESTVSRIRTEHFPLTLESARPSHTSQYLCASSSNEGQKETQYFGPGTRLLVL.

For this clonotype: An end of the junction differs from the germline gene, which may be a read error. This chain uses TRBV4-1 with TRBJ1-5; unclear D gene. The CDR3 length is 14 residues. CDR1 and CDR2 from the germline V gene are MGHRA and YSYEKL. The CDR3 nucleotides are TGCGCCAGCAATGTGACTTATAGCAAGCAGCCCCAGCATTTT. Protein product: CASNVTYSKQPQHF.

This clonotype appeared a few times. The V call is TRBV13, the J call TRBJ2-7; 7 positions match TRBD2. Unmatched junction bases numbered 7, after V lost 5 bases and J lost 6 bases. CDR3 size: 13 residues. Germline CDR1 is PRHDT and CDR2 is FYEKMQ (reference sequence). CDR3 loop: CASSRSGEGEQYF. DNA of the CDR3: TGTGCCAGCAGCCGGTCCGGGGAGGGCGAGCAGTACTTC.

J is TRBJ1-2 and V is TRBV28; D gene ambiguous. V lost 4 bases to trimming and J lost 5 bases, with 14 bases between them. The length of the CDR3 is 14 residues. Germline assignment: CDR1 MDHEN and CDR2 SYDVKM. CDR3 sequence reads: CASSYYSEGYGYTF. CDR3 DNA sequence: TGTGCCAGCAGTTATTACAGTGAAGGGTATGGCTACACCTTC.

V and J are TRBV15 and TRBJ2-4, with D maybe TRBD1 (6 bases). The J call is uncertain, as TRBJ2-5 better fits the DNA end. Looked up from germline, CDR1 is LNHNV and CDR2 is YYDKDF (reference sequence). The CDR3 consists of 15 residues. CDR3 nucleotides: TGTGCCACCAGCAGAGCCGCGACAGGCCAAGAGACCCAGTACTTC. This translates into CATSRAATGQETQYF.

The rearrangement uses TRBV20-1 and TRBJ2-3; D is unclear. The CDR3 is 14 residues long. Germline V gives CDR1 DFQATT, CDR2 SNEGSKA (reference sequence). V lost 8 bases, J lost 8 bases, and 23 bases lay in between. Here the CDR3 reads CSTPARVLSGTQYF. CDR3 coding DNA: TGCAGTACGCCCGCCCGGGTCCTGTCGGGTACGCAGTATTTT.

In nucleotides, the CDR3 is TGCAGTGCTAGAGATTCCAGAGACACCACAGCGGCAACGCAGTATTTT. Its protein is CSARDSRDTTAATQYF. The chain recombines TRBV20-1 with TRBJ2-3; a weak D match, TRBD2 (5 bases). The CDR3 totals 16 residues. Deletions cut 0 bases from V and 9 bases from J, with 22 bases between. Germline V gives CDR1 DFQATT, CDR2 SNEGSKA (reference sequence).

Only a few counts were recorded for this clonotype. J is TRBJ2-7 and V is TRBV7-3, with D hard to call. V dropped 11 bases and J dropped 1 base, with 24 bases sitting between them. The CDR3 runs to 16 residues. Germline V gene data show CDR1 as SGHTA and CDR2 as FQGTGA. The CDR3 spells CAATPSPSRASYEQYF. CDR3 DNA sequence: TGTGCCGCTACCCCATCCCCCTCAAGGGCGTCCTACGAGCAGTACTTC.

V gene TRBV24-1 combines with J gene TRBJ2-3, with 10 positions matching TRBD1. V was pared by 6 bases and J by 2 bases, with 7 bases of the junction left unmatched. The CDR3 consists of 16 residues. The germline gives CDR1 KGHDR, CDR2 SFDVKD. CDR3 loop: CATSSSGQGLTDTQYF. The CDR3 DNA sequence: TGTGCCACCAGTAGCTCGGGACAGGGGCTCACAGATACGCAGTATTTT.

This clonotype was observed a few times. The rearrangement joins TRBV29-1 to TRBJ2-5; D is possibly TRBD1 (5 bases). CDR1 is SQVTM, CDR2 ANQGSEA, per germline. Trimming took 4 bases from V and 2 from J, leaving 17 bases between them. There are 15 residues in the CDR3. As DNA, the CDR3 is TGCAGCGTTGTGTTCGGGTGGGGCACACAAGAGACCCAGTACTTC. Translated: CSVVFGWGTQETQYF.

The rearrangement uses TRBV20-1 and TRBJ2-1; D is unclear. The germline V gene encodes CDR1 DFQATT and CDR2 SNEGSKA (reference sequence). V was clipped by 5 bases and J by 0 bases, with 17 bases between them. This CDR3 contains 16 residues. The CDR3, as DNA: TGCAGTGCTCGCTCCCCTAGGGCCCACTCCTACAATGAGCAGTTCTTC. The encoded protein is CSARSPRAHSYNEQFF.

Turning to this clonotype: A junction end diverges from the germline sequence, so it may reflect a read error. The chain couples TRBV29-1 to TRBJ2-3; D assignment may be TRBD1 or TRBD2 (5 bases each). CDR3 length equals 15 residues. The V gene's germline CDR1 is SQVTM and CDR2 ANQGSEA. The CDR3 is CSVAGTAGRTETQYF. Here the CDR3 DNA reads TGCAGCGTTGCCGGGACCGCCGGGCGCACAGAGACGCAGTATTTT.

V is TRBV21-1 and J is TRBJ2-4; whether TRBD2, the table's D call, matches the DNA was not checked. The DNA end is more similar to TRBJ2-7, so the J call may be wrong. TRBV21-1 is shown as a pseudogene. This CDR3 spans 14 amino acids. DNA of the CDR3: TGTGCCAGCAGCCATCAACTAGCGGACTACGAGCAGTACTTC. Protein product: CASSHQLADYEQYF.

The chain recombines TRBV28 with TRBJ2-3; D is unclear. Germline CDR1 is MDHEN and CDR2 is SYDVKM. The CDR3 spans 15 residues. V lost 3 bases and J lost 4, with 14 bases in between. The CDR3 here is CASSFWAAWPDTQYF. The CDR3, as DNA: TGTGCCAGCAGTTTTTGGGCCGCATGGCCAGATACGCAGTATTTT.

This chain links TRBV5-5 with TRBJ1-4; 9 bases agree with TRBD1. Germline V gives CDR1 SGHKS, CDR2 YYEKEE (reference sequence). V gave up 8 bases and J gave up 8 bases; unmatched junction bases: 7. This CDR3 is built from 13 residues. As DNA, the CDR3 is TGTGCCAGTACAGGGGGCACGGAAGAAAAACTGTTTTTT. Protein sequence: CASTGGTEEKLFF.

This chain joins TRBV7-2 and TRBJ2-1, with D possibly TRBD2 on 6 matching bases. V was clipped by 5 bases and J by 10 bases, with 18 bases between them. This CDR3 is 14 amino acids long. The V gene's germline CDR1 is SGHTA and CDR2 FQGNSA. CDR3 in DNA: TGTGCCAGCAGCCCTACCTGGGACTTTCCGGAGCAGTTCTTC. This encodes CASSPTWDFPEQFF.

The CDR3 spells CASSNSGQFYGYTF. CDR3 sequence (DNA): TGTGCCAGCAGTAACTCGGGACAGTTCTATGGCTACACCTTC. The rearrangement joins TRBV12-3 or TRBV12-4 to TRBJ1-2; 7 bases agree with TRBD1. V shed 5 bases and J 4 bases; nucleotides not matched to a gene: 7. The CDR3 covers 14 residues.

The rearrangement links TRBV10-2 to TRBJ2-1; 10 nucleotides line up with TRBD2. The CDR3 has 15 residues. Germline CDR1 and CDR2: WSHSY and SAAADI. J gave up 6 bases and V 5 bases, and 7 bases lay outside the gene matches. CDR3 amino acids: CASSNSGGRGNEQFF. The CDR3 DNA reads as TGCGCCAGCAGTAATAGCGGGGGGCGGGGCAATGAGCAGTTCTTC.

This clonotype was counted between two and nine times. This chain joins TRBV6-2 or TRBV6-3 and TRBJ2-1, with D unresolved. Germline values: CDR1 MNHEY, CDR2 SVGEGT. This CDR3 region has 15 residues. V was clipped by 6 bases and J by 2 bases, with 14 bases between them. In DNA, the CDR3 is TGTGCCAGCAGCCCGCCTGGTTCCGCCTACAATGAGCAGTTCTTC. Residues: CASSPPGSAYNEQFF.